This entry is about one T cell receptor (beta chain). The data stem from a study of shared clonotypes between healthy human individuals. Study in general: Per donor, three plates held CD4 naive cells, three held CD4 memory, two held CD8 naive and one held CD8 memory.

This CDR3 contains 14 residues. The ends lost 4 bases at V and 5 bases at J; junction bases unmatched: 5. CDR1 is SGHRS and CDR2 is YFSETQ in the germline V gene. Clones were read by immunoSEQ multiplex PCR, and TCRdb kept only the in-frame ones, dropping some. The repertoire holds some 2,000,000 clones, with roughly 95% as singletons. The source is a man younger than 35 in good health. V is TRBV5-1 and J is TRBJ1-4; 7 bases align to TRBD1. Sample: naive CD4+ T cells sorted from blood. Subset given: CD45RA+ positively selected. CDR3 residues: CASSKGAGNEKLFF. CDR3 nucleotide sequence: TGCGCCAGCAGCAAGGGGGCGGGGAATGAAAAACTGTTTTTT.